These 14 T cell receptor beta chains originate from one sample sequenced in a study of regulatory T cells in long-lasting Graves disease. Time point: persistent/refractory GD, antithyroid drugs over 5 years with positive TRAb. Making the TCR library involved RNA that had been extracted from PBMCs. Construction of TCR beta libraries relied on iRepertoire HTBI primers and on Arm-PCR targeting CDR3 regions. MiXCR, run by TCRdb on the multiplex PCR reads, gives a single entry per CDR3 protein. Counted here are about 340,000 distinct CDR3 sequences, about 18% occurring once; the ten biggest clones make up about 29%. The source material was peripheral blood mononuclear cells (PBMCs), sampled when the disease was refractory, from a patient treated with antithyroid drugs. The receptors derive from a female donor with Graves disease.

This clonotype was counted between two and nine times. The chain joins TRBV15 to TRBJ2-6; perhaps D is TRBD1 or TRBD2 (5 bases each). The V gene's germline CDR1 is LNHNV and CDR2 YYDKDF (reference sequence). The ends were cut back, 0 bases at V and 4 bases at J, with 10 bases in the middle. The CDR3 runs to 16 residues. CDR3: CATSRDWGFGANVLTF. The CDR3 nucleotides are TGTGCCACCAGCAGAGATTGGGGGTTCGGGGCCAACGTCCTGACTTTC. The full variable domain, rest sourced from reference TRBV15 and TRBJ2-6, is DAMVIQNPRYQVTQFGKPVTLSCSQTLNHNVMYWYQQKSSQAPKLLFHYYDKDFNNEADTPDNFQSRRPNTSFCFLDIRSPGLGDTAMYLCATSRDWGFGANVLTFGAGSRLTVL.

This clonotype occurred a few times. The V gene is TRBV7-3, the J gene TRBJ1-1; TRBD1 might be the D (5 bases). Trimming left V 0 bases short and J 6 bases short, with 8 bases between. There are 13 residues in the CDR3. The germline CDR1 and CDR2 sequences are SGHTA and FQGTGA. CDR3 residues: CASSLTQGAEAFF. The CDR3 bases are TGTGCCAGCAGCTTAACCCAGGGAGCTGAAGCTTTCTTT.

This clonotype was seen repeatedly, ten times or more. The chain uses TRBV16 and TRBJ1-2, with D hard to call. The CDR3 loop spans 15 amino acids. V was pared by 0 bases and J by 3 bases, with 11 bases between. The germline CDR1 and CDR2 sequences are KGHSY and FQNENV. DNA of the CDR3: TGTGCCAGCAGCCAATCTTACAGTTCCTACTATGGCTACACCTTC. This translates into CASSQSYSSYYGYTF.

CDR3 DNA: TGCAGCGTCTCACACAAATTTCCCGGGACTAGCTACGAGCAGTACTTC. It yields the protein CSVSHKFPGTSYEQYF. This sequence joins TRBV29-1 and TRBJ2-7, with 8 bases lining up with TRBD2. V shed 6 bases and J 3 bases; nucleotides not matched to a gene: 16. This CDR3 is built from 16 residues. The germline gives CDR1 SQVTM, CDR2 ANQGSEA.

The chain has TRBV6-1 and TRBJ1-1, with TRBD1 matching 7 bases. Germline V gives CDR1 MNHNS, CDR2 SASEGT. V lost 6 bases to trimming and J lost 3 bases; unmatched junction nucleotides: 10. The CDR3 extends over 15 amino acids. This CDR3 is CASRSPTGEDTEAFF. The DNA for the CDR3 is TGTGCCAGCAGGTCCCCAACAGGGGAAGACACTGAAGCTTTCTTT.

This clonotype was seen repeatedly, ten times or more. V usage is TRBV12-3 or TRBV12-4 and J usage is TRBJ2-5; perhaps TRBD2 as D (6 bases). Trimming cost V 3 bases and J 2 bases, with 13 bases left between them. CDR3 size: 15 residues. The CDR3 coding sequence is TGTGCCAGCAGTTTCCGGGACTCTTTGCAAGAGACCCAGTACTTC. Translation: CASSFRDSLQETQYF.

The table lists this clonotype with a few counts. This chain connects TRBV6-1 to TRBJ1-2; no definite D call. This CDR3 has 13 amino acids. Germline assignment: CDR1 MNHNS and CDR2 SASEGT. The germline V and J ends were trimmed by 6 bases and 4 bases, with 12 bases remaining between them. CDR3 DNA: TGTGCCAGCAGCTTAGGGTTTGGCTATGGCTACACCTTC. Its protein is CASSLGFGYGYTF.

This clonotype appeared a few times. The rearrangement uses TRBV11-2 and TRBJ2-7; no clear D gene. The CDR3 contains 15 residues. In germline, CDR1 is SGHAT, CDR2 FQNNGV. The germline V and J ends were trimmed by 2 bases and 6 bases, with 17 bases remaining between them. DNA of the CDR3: TGTGCCAGCAGCTTATCCCTCTATGACACGGGCGAGCAGTACTTC. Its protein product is CASSLSLYDTGEQYF.

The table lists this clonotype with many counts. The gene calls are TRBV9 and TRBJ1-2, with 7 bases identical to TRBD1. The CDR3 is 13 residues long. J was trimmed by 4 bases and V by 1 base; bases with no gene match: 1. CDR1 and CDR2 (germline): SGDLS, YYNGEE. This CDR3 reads CASSVTGAYGYTF. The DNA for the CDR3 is TGTGCCAGCAGCGTAACAGGGGCCTATGGCTACACCTTC.

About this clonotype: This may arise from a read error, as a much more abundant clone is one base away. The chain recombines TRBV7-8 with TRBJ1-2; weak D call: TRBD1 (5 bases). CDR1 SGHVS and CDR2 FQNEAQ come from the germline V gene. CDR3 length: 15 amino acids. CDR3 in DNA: TGTGGCAGCAGCCAAAGGAACTCCGGGGCACATGGCTACACCTTC. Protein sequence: CGSSQRNSGAHGYTF.

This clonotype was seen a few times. The CDR3 sequence: CASSLKGNEAFF. CDR3 nucleotides: TGCGCCAGCAGCTTGAAGGGGAATGAAGCTTTCTTT. The V gene is TRBV4-3, the J gene TRBJ1-1, with D possibly being TRBD1 (5 bases). V shed 5 bases and J shed 7 bases, with 11 bases lying between them. The length of the CDR3 is 12 residues. The germline V gene has CDR1 LGHNA and CDR2 YSLEER.

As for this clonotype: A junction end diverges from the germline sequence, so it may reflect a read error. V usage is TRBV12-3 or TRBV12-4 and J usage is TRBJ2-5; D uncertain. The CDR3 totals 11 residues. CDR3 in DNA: TGTGCCGGCAGTTACCTGGAGACCCAGTACTTC. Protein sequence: CAGSYLETQYF.

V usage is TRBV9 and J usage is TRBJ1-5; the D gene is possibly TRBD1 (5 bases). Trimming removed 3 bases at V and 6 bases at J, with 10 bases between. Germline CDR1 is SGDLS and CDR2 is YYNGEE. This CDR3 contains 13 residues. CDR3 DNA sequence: TGTGCCAGCAGCGCCCAGGGTAGTCAGCCCCAGCATTTT. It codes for CASSAQGSQPQHF.

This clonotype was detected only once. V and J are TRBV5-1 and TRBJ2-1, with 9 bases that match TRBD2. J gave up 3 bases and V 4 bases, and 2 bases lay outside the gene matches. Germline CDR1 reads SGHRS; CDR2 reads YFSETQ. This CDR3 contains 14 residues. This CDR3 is CASSLSGGYNEQFF. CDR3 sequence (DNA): TGCGCCAGCAGCCTTAGCGGGGGCTACAATGAGCAGTTCTTC. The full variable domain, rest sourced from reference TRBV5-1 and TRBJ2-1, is KAGVTQTPRYLIKTRGQQVTLSCSPISGHRSVSWYQQTPGQGLQFLFEYFSETQRNKGNFPGRFSGRQFSNSRSEMNVSTLELGDSALYLCASSLSGGYNEQFFGPGTRLTVL.